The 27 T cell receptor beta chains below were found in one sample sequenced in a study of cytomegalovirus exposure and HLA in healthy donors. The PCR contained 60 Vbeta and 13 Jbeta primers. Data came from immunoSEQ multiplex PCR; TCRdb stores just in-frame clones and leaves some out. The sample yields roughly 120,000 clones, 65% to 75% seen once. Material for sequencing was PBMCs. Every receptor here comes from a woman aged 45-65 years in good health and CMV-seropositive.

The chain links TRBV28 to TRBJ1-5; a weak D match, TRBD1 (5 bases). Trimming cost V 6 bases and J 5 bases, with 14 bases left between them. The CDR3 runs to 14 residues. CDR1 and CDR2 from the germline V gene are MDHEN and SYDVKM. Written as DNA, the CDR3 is TGTGCCAGCAGGGCAGGGTCAGAACATCAGCCCCAGCATTTT. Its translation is CASRAGSEHQPQHF.

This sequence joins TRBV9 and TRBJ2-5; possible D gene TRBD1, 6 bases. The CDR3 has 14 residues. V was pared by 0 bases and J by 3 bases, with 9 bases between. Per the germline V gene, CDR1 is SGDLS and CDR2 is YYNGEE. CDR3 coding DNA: TGTGCCAGCAGCGTAGGGCAGGGGAAAGAGACCCAGTACTTC. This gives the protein CASSVGQGKETQYF.

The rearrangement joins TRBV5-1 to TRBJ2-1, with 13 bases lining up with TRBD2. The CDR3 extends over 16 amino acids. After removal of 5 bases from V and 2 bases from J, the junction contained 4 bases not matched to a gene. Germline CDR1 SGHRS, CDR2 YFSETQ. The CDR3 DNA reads TGCGCCAGCAGGTGGACTAGCGGGGGTCCCTACAATGAGCAGTTCTTC. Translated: CASRWTSGGPYNEQFF.

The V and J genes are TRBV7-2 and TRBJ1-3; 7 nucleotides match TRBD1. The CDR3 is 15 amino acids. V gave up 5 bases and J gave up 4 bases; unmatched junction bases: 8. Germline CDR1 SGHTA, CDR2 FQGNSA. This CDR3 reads CASSEMTGIGNTIYF. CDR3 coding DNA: TGTGCCAGCAGCGAGATGACAGGGATCGGAAACACCATATATTTT.

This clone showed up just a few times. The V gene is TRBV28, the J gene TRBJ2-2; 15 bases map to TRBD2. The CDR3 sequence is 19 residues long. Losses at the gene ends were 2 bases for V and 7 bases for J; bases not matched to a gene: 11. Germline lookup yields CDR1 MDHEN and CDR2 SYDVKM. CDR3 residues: CASSLPVGLAGGHGGELFF. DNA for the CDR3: TGTGCCAGCAGTTTACCGGTAGGACTAGCGGGAGGGCACGGCGGGGAGCTGTTTTTT.

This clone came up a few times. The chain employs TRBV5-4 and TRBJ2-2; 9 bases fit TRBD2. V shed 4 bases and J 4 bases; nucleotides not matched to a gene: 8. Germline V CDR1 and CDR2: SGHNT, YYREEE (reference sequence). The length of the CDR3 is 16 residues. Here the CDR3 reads CASSPGVAGVTGELFF. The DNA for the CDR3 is TGTGCCAGCAGCCCTGGGGTAGCGGGAGTCACCGGGGAGCTGTTTTTT.

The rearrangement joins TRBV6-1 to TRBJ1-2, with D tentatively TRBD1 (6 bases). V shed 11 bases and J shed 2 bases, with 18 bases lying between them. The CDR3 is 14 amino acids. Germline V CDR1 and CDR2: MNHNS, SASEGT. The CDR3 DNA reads TGTGCCGTCCTATTCGACAGGCCGAACTATGGCTACACCTTC. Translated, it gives CAVLFDRPNYGYTF.

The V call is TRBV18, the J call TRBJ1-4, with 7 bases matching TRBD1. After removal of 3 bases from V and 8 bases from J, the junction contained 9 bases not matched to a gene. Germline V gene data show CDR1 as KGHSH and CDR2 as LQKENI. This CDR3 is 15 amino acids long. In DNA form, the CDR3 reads TGTGCCAGCTCACCGGAAGGGGGCTTGGGCGAAAAACTGTTTTTT. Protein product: CASSPEGGLGEKLFF.

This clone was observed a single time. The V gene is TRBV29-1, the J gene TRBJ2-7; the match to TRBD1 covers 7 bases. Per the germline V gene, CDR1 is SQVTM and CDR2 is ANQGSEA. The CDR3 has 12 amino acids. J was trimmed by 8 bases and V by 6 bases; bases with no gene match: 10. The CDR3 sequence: CSVPTGSGKQYF. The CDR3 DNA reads TGCAGCGTCCCGACAGGGTCAGGAAAGCAGTACTTC.

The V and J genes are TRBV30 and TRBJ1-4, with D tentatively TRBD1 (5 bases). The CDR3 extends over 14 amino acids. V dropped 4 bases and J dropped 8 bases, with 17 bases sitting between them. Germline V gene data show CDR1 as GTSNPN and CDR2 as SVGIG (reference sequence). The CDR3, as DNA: TGTGCCTGGACATCGGGGGGGGTAGGGGAAAAACTGTTTTTT. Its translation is CAWTSGGVGEKLFF.

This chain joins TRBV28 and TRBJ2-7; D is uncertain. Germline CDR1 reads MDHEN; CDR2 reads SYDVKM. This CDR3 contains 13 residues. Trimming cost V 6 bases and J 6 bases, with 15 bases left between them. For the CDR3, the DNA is TGTGCCAGCAGCCGTAGCCCCCTGGGCGAGCAGTACTTC. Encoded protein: CASSRSPLGEQYF.

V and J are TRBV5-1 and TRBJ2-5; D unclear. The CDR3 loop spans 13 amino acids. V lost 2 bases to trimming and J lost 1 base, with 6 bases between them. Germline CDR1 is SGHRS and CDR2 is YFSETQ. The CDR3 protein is CASSFNGQETQYF. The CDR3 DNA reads TGCGCCAGCAGCTTTAACGGCCAAGAGACCCAGTACTTC.

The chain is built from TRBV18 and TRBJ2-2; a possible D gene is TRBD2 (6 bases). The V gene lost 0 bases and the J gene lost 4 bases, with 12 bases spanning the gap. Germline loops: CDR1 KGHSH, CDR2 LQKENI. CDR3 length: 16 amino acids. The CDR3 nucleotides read TGTGCCAGCTCACCACCGGGTGGAGGGAGCACCGGGGAGCTGTTTTTT. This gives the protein CASSPPGGGSTGELFF.

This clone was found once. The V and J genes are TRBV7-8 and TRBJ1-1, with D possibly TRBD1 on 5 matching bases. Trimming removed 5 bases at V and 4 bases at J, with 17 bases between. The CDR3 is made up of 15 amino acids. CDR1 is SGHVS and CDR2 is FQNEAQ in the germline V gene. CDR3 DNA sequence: TGTGCCAGCAGCCTCACAGGTTTCGCCTCCACTGAAGCTTTCTTT. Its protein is CASSLTGFASTEAFF.

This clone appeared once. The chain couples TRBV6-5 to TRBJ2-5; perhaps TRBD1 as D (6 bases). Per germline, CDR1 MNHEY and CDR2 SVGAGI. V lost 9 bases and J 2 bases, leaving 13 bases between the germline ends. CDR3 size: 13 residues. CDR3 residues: CASRSTGQETQYF. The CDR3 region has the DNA TGTGCCAGTAGGTCGACAGGTCAAGAGACCCAGTACTTC.

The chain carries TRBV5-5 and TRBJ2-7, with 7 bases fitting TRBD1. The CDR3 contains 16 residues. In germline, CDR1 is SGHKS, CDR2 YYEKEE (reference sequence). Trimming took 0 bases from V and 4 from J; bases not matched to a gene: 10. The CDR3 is CASSLGLSGGEYEQYF. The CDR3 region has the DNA TGTGCCAGCAGCTTGGGTTTGTCAGGGGGTGAATACGAGCAGTACTTC.

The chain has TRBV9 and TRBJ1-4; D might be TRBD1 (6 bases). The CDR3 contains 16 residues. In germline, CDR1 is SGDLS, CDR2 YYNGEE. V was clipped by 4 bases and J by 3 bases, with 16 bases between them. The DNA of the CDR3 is TGTGCCAGCAGCCTCAGAATGGACAGCTCTAATGAAAAACTGTTTTTT. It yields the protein CASSLRMDSSNEKLFF.

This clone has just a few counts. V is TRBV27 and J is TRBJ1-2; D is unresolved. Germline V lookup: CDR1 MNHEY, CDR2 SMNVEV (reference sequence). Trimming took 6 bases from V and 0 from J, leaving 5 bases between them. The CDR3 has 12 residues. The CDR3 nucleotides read TGTGCCAGCAGAACAGCTAACTATGGCTACACCTTC. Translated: CASRTANYGYTF.

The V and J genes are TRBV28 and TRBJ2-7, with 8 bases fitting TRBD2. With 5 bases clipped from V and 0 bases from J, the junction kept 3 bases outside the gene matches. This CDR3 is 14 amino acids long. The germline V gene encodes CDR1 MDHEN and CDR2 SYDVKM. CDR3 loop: CASSHTSGSYEQYF. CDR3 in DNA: TGTGCCAGCAGTCATACTAGCGGCTCCTACGAGCAGTACTTC.

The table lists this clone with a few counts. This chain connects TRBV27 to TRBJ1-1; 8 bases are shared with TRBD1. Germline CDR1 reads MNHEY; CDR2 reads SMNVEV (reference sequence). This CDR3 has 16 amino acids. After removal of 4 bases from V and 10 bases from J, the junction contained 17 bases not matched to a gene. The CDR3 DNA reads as TGTGCCAGCAGTTCCCCCACGATGACAGGGGCGGGGATAGCTTTCTTT. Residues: CASSSPTMTGAGIAFF.

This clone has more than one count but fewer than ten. CDR3 region: CASSLGGRASSYF. The CDR3 bases are TGTGCCAGCAGTTTAGGCGGGAGGGCTTCTTCGTACTTC. This chain links TRBV28 with TRBJ2-5; 9 bases line up with TRBD2. In germline, CDR1 is MDHEN, CDR2 SYDVKM. Trimming cost V 2 bases and J 13 bases; bases outside gene matches: 8. CDR3 length: 13 amino acids.

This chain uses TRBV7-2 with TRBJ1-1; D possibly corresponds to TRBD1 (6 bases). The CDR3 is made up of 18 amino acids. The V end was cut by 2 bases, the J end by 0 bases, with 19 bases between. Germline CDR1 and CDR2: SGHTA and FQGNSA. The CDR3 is CASSLQPTTQGLNTEAFF. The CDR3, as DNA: TGTGCCAGCAGCTTACAACCCACAACCCAGGGGTTGAACACTGAAGCTTTCTTT.

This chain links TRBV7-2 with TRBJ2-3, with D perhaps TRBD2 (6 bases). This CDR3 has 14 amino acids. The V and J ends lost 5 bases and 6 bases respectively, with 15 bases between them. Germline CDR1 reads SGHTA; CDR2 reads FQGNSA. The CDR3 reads CASSAGGPADTQYF. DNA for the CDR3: TGTGCCAGCAGCGCCGGAGGGCCAGCGGATACGCAGTATTTT. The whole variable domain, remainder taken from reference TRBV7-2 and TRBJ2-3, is GAGVSQSPSNKVTEKGKDVELRCDPISGHTALYWYRQSLGQGLEFLIYFQGNSAPDKSGLPSDRFSAERTGGSVSTLTIQRTQQEDSAVYLCASSAGGPADTQYFGPGTRLTVL.

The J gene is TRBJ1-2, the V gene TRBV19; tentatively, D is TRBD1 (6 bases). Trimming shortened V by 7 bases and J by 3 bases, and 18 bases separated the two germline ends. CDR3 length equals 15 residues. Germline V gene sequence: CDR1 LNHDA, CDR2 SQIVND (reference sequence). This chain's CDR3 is CASIAGRGLHYGYTF. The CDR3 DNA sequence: TGTGCCAGTATCGCCGGGCGGGGGCTACACTATGGCTACACCTTC.

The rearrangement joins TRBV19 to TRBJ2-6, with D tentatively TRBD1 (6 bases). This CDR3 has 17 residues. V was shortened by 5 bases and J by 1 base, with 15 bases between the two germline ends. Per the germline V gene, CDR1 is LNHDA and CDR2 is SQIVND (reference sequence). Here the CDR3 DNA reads TGTGCCAGTAGTCCCGGGGTAGGGGGATCTGGGGCCAACGTCCTGACTTTC. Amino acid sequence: CASSPGVGGSGANVLTF. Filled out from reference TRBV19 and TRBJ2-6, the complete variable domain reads DGGITQSPKYLFRKEGQNVTLSCEQNLNHDAMYWYRQDPGQGLRLIYYSQIVNDFQKGDIAEGYSVSREKKESFPLTVTSAQKNPTAFYLCASSPGVGGSGANVLTFGAGSRLTVL.

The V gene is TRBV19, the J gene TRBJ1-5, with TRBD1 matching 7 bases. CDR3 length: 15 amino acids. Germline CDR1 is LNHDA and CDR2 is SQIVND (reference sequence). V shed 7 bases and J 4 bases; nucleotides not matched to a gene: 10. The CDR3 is CASTNPGQNNQPQHF. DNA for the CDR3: TGTGCCAGTACTAACCCGGGACAGAATAATCAGCCCCAGCATTTT.

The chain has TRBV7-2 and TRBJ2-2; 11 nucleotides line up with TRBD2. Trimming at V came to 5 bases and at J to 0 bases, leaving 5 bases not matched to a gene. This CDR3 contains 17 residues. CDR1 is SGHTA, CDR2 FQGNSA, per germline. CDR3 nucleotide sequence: TGTGCCAGCAGCCAAGGGACTAGCGGACCGAACACCGGGGAGCTGTTTTTT. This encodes CASSQGTSGPNTGELFF.